This T cell receptor beta chain derives from a study of PD-1 blockade in classical Hodgkin lymphoma. Study outcomes and limitations: No one has yet defined what causes the repertoire differences, which may be disease activity or prior therapy. Relapsed/refractory patients reportedly had lower baseline diversity than newly diagnosed patients.

As concerns this clone: Its specificity is not known.

TCRdb keeps only in-frame clones here, not all; method: immunoSEQ multiplex PCR. The sample yields more than 25,000 clones, roughly 90% seen once. The time point: newly diagnosed, previously untreated cHL patient sample. CD4+ T cells were purified from thawed PBMCs by negative selection. Untreated, newly diagnosed classical Hodgkin lymphoma PBMCs were used for comparison. What was sequenced was CD4+ T cells from blood. This TCR derives from a human donor with classical Hodgkin lymphoma.

The CDR3 loop reads CASSFGTGRSNEKLFF. The DNA of the CDR3 is TGTGCCAGCAGTTTCGGGACAGGGCGTTCTAATGAAAAACTGTTTTTT. The chain joins TRBV28 to TRBJ1-4, with 9 nucleotides matching TRBD1. This CDR3 contains 16 residues. With 3 bases clipped from V and 3 bases from J, the junction kept 5 bases outside the gene matches. CDR1 and CDR2 from the germline V gene are MDHEN and SYDVKM.